These 19 T cell receptor beta chains were sequenced from one sample in a study of post-analysis software for immune sequencing data. General study findings and limits: There were several TRBV segments more frequent in patients than controls, and TRBV5-6, TRBV5-1 and TRBV20-1 were among them.

Unique molecular identifiers were present in the TCR beta cDNA libraries. TCRdb independently ran MiXCR on the PCR reads; one entry per CDR3 protein. The sample lists about 540,000 distinct CDR3 sequences, roughly 34% occurring once. What these receptors recognize is not known. Material for sequencing was blood. Receptors were obtained from a girl between 2 and 17 years old with multiple sclerosis.

J is TRBJ1-6 and V is TRBV18; D gene ambiguous. Looked up from germline, CDR1 is KGHSH and CDR2 is LQKENI. With 3 bases removed from V and 8 bases from J, the gap between germline ends came to 8 bases. The length of the CDR3 is 13 residues. This chain's CDR3 is CASSPMEDSPLHF. The CDR3 region has the DNA TGTGCCAGCTCACCCATGGAGGATTCACCCCTCCACTTT.

The chain is built from TRBV2 and TRBJ2-1; D may be TRBD1 or TRBD2 (5 bases each). Trimming cost V 6 bases and J 4 bases, with 16 bases left between them. CDR1 is SNHLY and CDR2 is FYNNEI in the germline V gene. The CDR3 spans 15 residues. The CDR3 is CASRGDTGSYNEQFF. For the CDR3, the DNA is TGTGCCAGCAGGGGAGATACAGGCTCGTACAATGAGCAGTTCTTC.

The chain couples TRBV7-2 to TRBJ2-5; 9 bases are a match to TRBD2. The junction had 14 bases not matched to a gene; V was cut back by 0 bases and J by 3 bases. This CDR3 has 19 amino acids. Germline V gives CDR1 SGHTA, CDR2 FQGNSA. The CDR3 reads CASSLASTLFGGGEETQYF. For the CDR3, the DNA is TGTGCCAGCAGCTTAGCTAGTACCCTTTTTGGCGGGGGGGAAGAGACCCAGTACTTC. Full variable domain (remainder filled in from reference TRBV7-2 and TRBJ2-5): GAGVSQSPSNKVTEKGKDVELRCDPISGHTALYWYRQSLGQGLEFLIYFQGNSAPDKSGLPSDRFSAERTGGSVSTLTIQRTQQEDSAVYLCASSLASTLFGGGEETQYFGPGTRLLVL.

The gene calls are TRBV5-5 and TRBJ2-1; maybe TRBD2 (6 bases). Germline CDR1 is SGHKS and CDR2 is YYEKEE (reference sequence). The CDR3 has 13 residues. The V end lost 1 base, the J end lost 13 bases, and 15 bases lay between the germline ends. This chain's CDR3 is CASSLFSGETQFF. The CDR3 DNA reads TGTGCCAGCAGCTTGTTTTCGGGGGAGACCCAGTTCTTC.

This chain links TRBV3-1 with TRBJ1-2, with D maybe TRBD1 (6 bases). The CDR3 extends over 14 amino acids. The germline V and J ends were trimmed by 5 bases and 2 bases, with 12 bases remaining between them. The germline V gene has CDR1 LGHDT and CDR2 YNNKEL (reference sequence). In DNA form, the CDR3 reads TGTGCCAGCAGCTCCCGGGACACCAACTATGGCTACACCTTC. Amino acids: CASSSRDTNYGYTF.

The chain has TRBV19 and TRBJ1-6; D remains unclear. The CDR3 loop spans 15 amino acids. V lost 6 bases to trimming and J lost 9 bases, with 18 bases between them. The germline gives CDR1 LNHDA, CDR2 SQIVND (reference sequence). The CDR3 bases are TGTGCCAGTAGGAATGAAAAAATCAGAAGTTCACCCCTCCACTTT. Amino acid sequence: CASRNEKIRSSPLHF. The whole variable domain, filled in from reference TRBV19 and TRBJ1-6, reads DGGITQSPKYLFRKEGQNVTLSCEQNLNHDAMYWYRQDPGQGLRLIYYSQIVNDFQKGDIAEGYSVSREKKESFPLTVTSAQKNPTAFYLCASRNEKIRSSPLHFGNGTRLTVT.

There are a few counts of this clonotype. The genes are TRBV24-1 and TRBJ2-1; D perhaps matches TRBD1 (6 bases). There are 13 residues in the CDR3. Germline V gene data show CDR1 as KGHDR and CDR2 as SFDVKD. V gave up 6 bases and J gave up 9 bases, with 14 bases separating them. The CDR3 loop reads CATSQDSPGEQFF. In DNA, the CDR3 is TGTGCCACCAGTCAGGACAGCCCAGGTGAGCAGTTCTTC.

The rearrangement joins TRBV7-8 to TRBJ2-2; 9 positions match TRBD2. CDR3 length equals 18 residues. The germline V gene has CDR1 SGHVS and CDR2 FQNEAQ. J gave up 6 bases and V 3 bases, and 14 bases lay outside the gene matches. CDR3 DNA sequence: TGTGCCAGCAGCTTGCGTGTGTTTGGAGCGGGGGGTGCCGGGGAGCTGTTTTTT. Its protein is CASSLRVFGAGGAGELFF.

This chain uses TRBV20-1 with TRBJ2-5; the match to TRBD1 covers 8 bases. Germline CDR1 is DFQATT and CDR2 is SNEGSKA (reference sequence). The CDR3 consists of 14 residues. V was clipped by 6 bases and J by 5 bases; unmatched bases: 11. The CDR3 DNA reads as TGCAGTGCCCACCATACAGGGGGACGGGAGACCCAGTACTTC. It encodes CSAHHTGGRETQYF.

The chain joins TRBV12-3 or TRBV12-4 to TRBJ1-2, with TRBD1 matching over 9 bases. The CDR3 is made up of 15 amino acids. The V and J ends lost 0 bases and 13 bases, in that order; junction bases with no gene match: 12. CDR3 nucleotide sequence: TGTGCCAGCAGTTTAGCGTCCGGGACAGGGTGGGGGGGCACCTTC. Its translation is CASSLASGTGWGGTF.

The V call is TRBV28, the J call TRBJ1-2; D uncertain. CDR1 and CDR2 (germline): MDHEN, SYDVKM. V lost 8 bases to trimming and J lost 4 bases, with 8 bases between them. The CDR3 runs 11 residues. Written as DNA, the CDR3 is TGTGCCAGCTGGGCCCTCTATGGCTACACCTTC. Translation: CASWALYGYTF.

V is TRBV5-1 and J is TRBJ2-1; D is possibly TRBD1 or TRBD2 (6 bases each). The CDR3 runs to 15 residues. The germline V gene has CDR1 SGHRS and CDR2 YFSETQ. Trimming stripped 4 bases from V and 3 bases from J, with 14 bases between. The CDR3 loop reads CASSPGAVGYNEQFF. In nucleotides, the CDR3 is TGCGCCAGCAGCCCGGGGGCGGTGGGCTACAATGAGCAGTTCTTC.

This sequence joins TRBV7-8 and TRBJ2-5, with 10 nucleotides matching TRBD2. The DNA end is more similar to TRBJ2-7, so the J call may be wrong. The germline V gene encodes CDR1 SGHVS and CDR2 FQNEAQ. The CDR3 covers 15 residues. The CDR3 DNA follows: TGTGCCAGCAGCCGTAGCGGGGGGCCAACCTACGAGCAGTACTTC. Translating it yields CASSRSGGPTYEQYF.

There are a few counts of this clonotype. The chain is built from TRBV7-3 and TRBJ2-1; perhaps TRBD2 as D (6 bases). The CDR3 spans 11 residues. Germline values: CDR1 SGHTA, CDR2 FQGTGA. The germline V and J ends were trimmed by 5 bases and 10 bases, with 9 bases remaining between them. The CDR3, as DNA: TGTGCCAGCAGCGCGAGCGGGGAGCAGTTCTTC. Amino acids: CASSASGEQFF.

J is TRBJ2-1 and V is TRBV3-1; D unclear. V was clipped by 4 bases and J by 5 bases, with 18 bases between them. This CDR3 spans 16 amino acids. CDR1 LGHDT and CDR2 YNNKEL come from the germline V gene (reference sequence). CDR3 region: CASSPFGDGLNNEQFF. The CDR3 nucleotides are TGTGCCAGCAGCCCCTTTGGCGACGGTCTGAACAATGAGCAGTTCTTC.

The rearrangement joins TRBV12-3 or TRBV12-4 to TRBJ2-4; 8 bases align to TRBD1. V lost 3 bases and J lost 6; bases outside the gene matches: 1. The CDR3 loop spans 13 amino acids. CDR3 in DNA: TGTGCCAGCAGTTTTACAGGGGGAAACATTCAGTACTTC. The encoded protein is CASSFTGGNIQYF.

CDR3 coding DNA: TGTGCCAGCAGTGCCGGGCCTAGTGGGGCCAACGTCCTGACTTTC. Translation gives CASSAGPSGANVLTF. This rearrangement joins TRBV6-1 to TRBJ2-6; D call uncertain. With 4 bases removed from V and 3 bases from J, the gap between germline ends came to 10 bases. Germline loops: CDR1 MNHNS, CDR2 SASEGT. The CDR3 is 15 residues long.

This clonotype was seen a handful of times. The chain carries TRBV9 and TRBJ2-7; a weak D match, TRBD1 (5 bases). This CDR3 is built from 15 residues. Trimming shortened V by 0 bases and J by 1 base, and 11 bases separated the two germline ends. CDR1 and CDR2 from the germline V gene are SGDLS and YYNGEE. The CDR3 DNA reads TGTGCCAGCAGCGTAGGGTCAGGGAATTCCTACGAGCAGTACTTC. Amino acid sequence: CASSVGSGNSYEQYF.

The chain's CDR3 is CASSQGGRGEAFF. The CDR3 DNA reads as TGTGCCAGCAGCCAGGGCGGGCGCGGGGAAGCTTTCTTT. The rearrangement uses TRBV6-2 or TRBV6-3 and TRBJ1-1; D is possibly TRBD1 (5 bases). This CDR3 contains 13 residues. Germline loops: CDR1 MNHEY, CDR2 SVGEGT. Trimming took off 6 bases at V and 8 bases at J, with 16 bases between the two ends.